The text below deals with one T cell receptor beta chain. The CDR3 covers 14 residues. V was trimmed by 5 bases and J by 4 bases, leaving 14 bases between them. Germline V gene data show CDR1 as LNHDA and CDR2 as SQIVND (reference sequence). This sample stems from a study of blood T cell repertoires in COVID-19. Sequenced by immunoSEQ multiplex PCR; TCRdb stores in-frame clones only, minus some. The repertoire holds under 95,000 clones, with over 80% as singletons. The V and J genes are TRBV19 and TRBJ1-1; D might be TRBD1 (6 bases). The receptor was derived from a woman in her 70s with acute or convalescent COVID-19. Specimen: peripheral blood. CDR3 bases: TGTGCCAGTAGTGCCTCCACAGGGCCCACTGAAGCTTTCTTT. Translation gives CASSASTGPTEAFF.